Listed here are 32 T cell receptor beta chains from one sample, sequenced in a study of T cells after yellow fever vaccination. In TCRdb, the 5' RACE reads were re-called with MiXCR into one record per CDR3 protein. The repertoire holds about 260,000 distinct CDR3 sequences, with approximately 13% as singletons. The source was CD4+ T cells sorted from PBMCs, collected 45 days after the yellow fever booster vaccination. These receptors all come from a man aged 30 to 45 who received the YFV17D yellow fever vaccine.

The chain couples TRBV12-3 or TRBV12-4 to TRBJ1-5; 9 bases are shared with TRBD1. The CDR3 is 16 residues long. Trimming cost V 8 bases and J 6 bases; bases outside gene matches: 14. CDR3 sequence: CASGKRGQGSAQPQHF. CDR3 nucleotides: TGTGCCAGCGGGAAGAGGGGACAGGGTTCCGCTCAGCCCCAGCATTTT.

This clonotype was observed a few times. The chain has TRBV9 and TRBJ2-5; possible D gene TRBD1, 5 bases. The V end was cut by 2 bases, the J end by 11 bases, with 13 bases between. The CDR3 is 12 amino acids. Germline CDR1 is SGDLS and CDR2 is YYNGEE. CDR3 sequence: CASSVLGQQQYF. In nucleotides, the CDR3 is TGTGCCAGCAGCGTCTTAGGACAACAACAGTACTTC.

This clonotype was detected a few times. This sequence joins TRBV5-1 and TRBJ2-3; possibly TRBD1 for D (5 bases). Germline V CDR1 and CDR2: SGHRS, YFSETQ. This CDR3 contains 13 residues. V lost 3 bases and J 13 bases, leaving 18 bases between the germline ends. The CDR3 spells CASSSQTVQEEYF. As DNA, the CDR3 is TGCGCCAGCAGCTCCCAGACAGTTCAAGAAGAGTATTTT.

The gene calls are TRBV7-8 and TRBJ2-1, with TRBD2 identical over 9 bases. CDR1 SGHVS and CDR2 FQNEAQ come from the germline V gene. Germline trimming cut 5 bases from V and 3 bases from J; bases unmatched to any gene: 5. The CDR3 length is 15 residues. The DNA for the CDR3 is TGTGCCAGCAGCCCGGCTAGCGGGATCTACAATGAGCAGTTCTTC. This codes for CASSPASGIYNEQFF.

The genes are TRBV14 and TRBJ2-5, with a possible D match to TRBD1 (6 bases). With 5 bases removed from V and 5 bases from J, the gap between germline ends came to 21 bases. CDR1 is SGHDN, CDR2 FVKESK, per germline. CDR3 length: 16 amino acids. The CDR3 DNA follows: TGTGCCAGCAGCAAACGAGACAGGAGCTTAGGGGAGACCCAGTACTTC. This sequence encodes CASSKRDRSLGETQYF. The variable domain in full, with the rest retrieved from reference TRBV14 and TRBJ2-5, is EAGVTQFPSHSVIEKGQTVTLRCDPISGHDNLYWYRRVMGKEIKFLLHFVKESKQDESGMPNNRFLAERTGGTYSTLKVQPAELEDSGVYFCASSKRDRSLGETQYFGPGTRLLVL.

V and J are TRBV14 and TRBJ1-1; D gene uncertain. Germline assignment: CDR1 SGHDN and CDR2 FVKESK. The CDR3 totals 18 residues. Trimming left V 5 bases short and J 0 bases short, with 22 bases between. CDR3 coding DNA: TGTGCCAGCAGCAATGCCGGGAACTGGATCTCCATGAACACTGAAGCTTTCTTT. Encoded protein: CASSNAGNWISMNTEAFF.

V usage is TRBV24-1 and J usage is TRBJ2-3; the D gene is possibly TRBD2 (5 bases). The CDR3 contains 15 residues. Germline CDR1 and CDR2: KGHDR and SFDVKD. V was pared by 4 bases and J by 2 bases, with 12 bases between. The DNA for the CDR3 is TGTGCCACCAGTGACCTGGACTCACCCACAGATACGCAGTATTTT. It encodes CATSDLDSPTDTQYF.

The chain has TRBV5-1 and TRBJ2-2; 7 nucleotides agree with TRBD1. V lost 4 bases to trimming and J lost 7 bases; unmatched junction nucleotides: 7. CDR1 SGHRS and CDR2 YFSETQ come from the germline V gene. This CDR3 region has 14 residues. The CDR3 is CASSIGQVGGELFF. Written as DNA, the CDR3 is TGCGCCAGCAGCATCGGACAGGTTGGCGGGGAGCTGTTTTTT.

Details on this clonotype: A junction end diverges from the germline sequence, so it may reflect a read error. CDR3 in DNA: TGCGACAGCAGCTTGGGCGCGTTCGGCGGGGAGCTGTTTTTT. It specifies CDSSLGAFGGELFF. The gene calls are TRBV5-1 and TRBJ2-2; D is unclear. Germline V gene sequence: CDR1 SGHRS, CDR2 YFSETQ. The CDR3 has 14 amino acids.

About this clonotype itself: At one boundary the junction diverges from the germline segment, which might be a read error. This sequence joins TRBV19 and TRBJ2-7, with D uncertain. The germline gives CDR1 LNHDA, CDR2 SQIVND (reference sequence). The CDR3 is 11 residues long. The CDR3 sequence is CASSVDHEQYF. The CDR3 nucleotides are TGTGCCAGTAGTGTAGACCACGAGCAGTACTTC.

V usage is TRBV7-2 and J usage is TRBJ2-7; D gene ambiguous. V lost 2 bases to trimming and J lost 1 base, with 15 bases between them. CDR1 and CDR2 from the germline V gene are SGHTA and FQGNSA. This CDR3 is 16 amino acids long. CDR3 loop: CASSLRSVSLSYEQYF. CDR3 nucleotides: TGTGCCAGCAGCTTACGGTCGGTCTCACTGTCCTACGAGCAGTACTTC.

This clonotype was seen once. J is TRBJ1-1 and V is TRBV11-2, with 7 positions matching TRBD1. Germline CDR1 and CDR2: SGHAT and FQNNGV. V lost 3 bases and J lost 3; bases outside the gene matches: 4. The CDR3 loop spans 14 amino acids. The CDR3 DNA follows: TGTGCCAGCAGCTTCAGGGGGTGCGACACTGAAGCTTTCTTT. Protein sequence: CASSFRGCDTEAFF. The variable domain in full, completed from reference TRBV11-2 and TRBJ1-1, reads EAGVAQSPRYKIIEKRQSVAFWCNPISGHATLYWYQQILGQGPKLLIQFQNNGVVDDSQLPKDRFSAERLKGVDSTLKIQPAKLEDSAVYLCASSFRGCDTEAFFGQGTRLTVV.

This clonotype came up a few times. The chain carries TRBV12-3 or TRBV12-4 and TRBJ2-7; D possibly corresponds to TRBD1 (5 bases). The V and J ends lost 5 bases and 0 bases respectively, with 8 bases between them. This CDR3 has 13 amino acids. CDR3 nucleotides: TGTGCCAGCAGTACGACAGCCTCCTACGAGCAGTACTTC. This codes for CASSTTASYEQYF.

V usage is TRBV7-9 and J usage is TRBJ2-3; 11 bases fit TRBD1. V gave up 3 bases and J gave up 4 bases; unmatched junction bases: 3. Germline CDR1 reads SEHNR; CDR2 reads FQNEAQ (reference sequence). The CDR3 is made up of 15 amino acids. The CDR3 here is CASSFWTGGADTQYF. CDR3 bases: TGTGCCAGCAGCTTCTGGACAGGGGGCGCAGATACGCAGTATTTT.

The chain joins TRBV7-2 to TRBJ2-5, with TRBD2 identical over 8 bases. This CDR3 region has 17 residues. Losses at the gene ends were 0 bases for V and 2 bases for J; bases not matched to a gene: 8. Germline assignment: CDR1 SGHTA and CDR2 FQGNSA. In DNA, the CDR3 is TGTGCCAGCAGCTTAGCTCCTAGCGGGCGCCCACAAGAGACCCAGTACTTC. This encodes CASSLAPSGRPQETQYF.

The rearrangement joins TRBV20-1 to TRBJ2-1; 7 bases match TRBD2. Germline V gene sequence: CDR1 DFQATT, CDR2 SNEGSKA (reference sequence). V was pared by 7 bases and J by 3 bases, with 15 bases of the junction left unmatched. This CDR3 contains 16 residues. The CDR3, as DNA: TGCAGTGTCTACGGGGGAGGGACGAAGGACTACAATGAGCAGTTCTTC. It encodes CSVYGGGTKDYNEQFF.

The chain links TRBV6-2 or TRBV6-3 to TRBJ2-2, with 10 bases matching TRBD2. The CDR3 sequence is 17 residues long. V shed 0 bases and J 6 bases; nucleotides not matched to a gene: 7. CDR1 is MNHEY, CDR2 SVGEGT, per germline. CDR3 coding DNA: TGTGCCAGCAGTTACTCGTGGACTAGCGGAGGTCCCGGGGAGCTGTTTTTT. It specifies CASSYSWTSGGPGELFF.

V is TRBV5-1 and J is TRBJ2-2, with 10 bases fitting TRBD1. The J segment lost 6 bases and the V segment lost 2 bases, leaving 4 bases of the junction unmatched. From germline, CDR1 is SGHRS and CDR2 YFSETQ. This CDR3 is built from 15 residues. CDR3 DNA: TGCGCCAGCAGCTTCCCGGGACAGGGGCCCGGGGAGCTGTTTTTT. Its protein product is CASSFPGQGPGELFF.

This clonotype was counted a few times. The rearrangement uses TRBV12-3 or TRBV12-4 and TRBJ2-5; TRBD2 might be the D (6 bases). V was cut by 7 bases and J by 2 bases, with 8 bases left in between. The CDR3 is made up of 12 amino acids. CDR3: CASTRGQETQYF. The CDR3, as DNA: TGTGCCAGCACCCGGGGGCAAGAGACCCAGTACTTC.

This clonotype has more than one count but fewer than ten. The chain has TRBV18 and TRBJ2-7; D is undetermined. CDR1 KGHSH and CDR2 LQKENI come from the germline V gene. CDR3 length: 14 amino acids. Between the trimmed V and J ends, which lost 0 bases and 2 bases, there was a span of 8 bases. The CDR3 DNA follows: TGTGCCAGCTCACCACCTGGTACGACCTACGAGCAGTACTTC. It is translated as CASSPPGTTYEQYF.

This clonotype has a handful of counts. This chain uses TRBV7-2 with TRBJ2-5; TRBD1 might be the D (5 bases). The germline V gene has CDR1 SGHTA and CDR2 FQGNSA. This CDR3 comprises 14 residues. Trimming took off 2 bases at V and 2 bases at J, with 9 bases between the two ends. CDR3 sequence reads: CASSLMTVQETQYF. The CDR3 coding sequence is TGTGCCAGCAGCTTAATGACAGTACAAGAGACCCAGTACTTC.

The table lists this clonotype with a few counts. V gene TRBV9 combines with J gene TRBJ1-1; TRBD1 is a possible D gene (5 bases). This CDR3 contains 16 residues. Trimming took 0 bases from V and 5 from J, leaving 17 bases between them. In germline, CDR1 is SGDLS, CDR2 YYNGEE. The CDR3 spells CASSVGAGRAVTEAFF. In nucleotides, the CDR3 is TGTGCCAGCAGCGTAGGGGCAGGGCGGGCGGTGACTGAAGCTTTCTTT.

This clonotype was detected a few times. A junction end diverges from the germline sequence, so it may reflect a read error. V gene TRBV5-1 combines with J gene TRBJ2-3; 12 nucleotides agree with TRBD2. In germline, CDR1 is SGHRS, CDR2 YFSETQ. The CDR3 runs to 14 residues. The CDR3 region has the DNA TGCGCCAGCAGCTTGGGGGGGCCGACTAGCGGGAGCTCGTTT. This sequence encodes CASSLGGPTSGSSF.

In this sample, this clonotype turned up a few times. This chain connects TRBV7-9 to TRBJ2-3, with TRBD1 as a possible D gene (6 bases). Germline-derived CDR1 and CDR2 are SEHNR and FQNEAQ (reference sequence). Between the trimmed V and J ends, which lost 5 bases and 3 bases, there was a span of 15 bases. The CDR3 covers 15 residues. The CDR3, as DNA: TGTGCCAGCAGCCTCCGACAGGATTTAACAGATACGCAGTATTTT. This sequence encodes CASSLRQDLTDTQYF. Full variable domain (missing parts from reference TRBV7-9 and TRBJ2-3): DTGVSQNPRHKITKRGQNVTFRCDPISEHNRLYWYRQTLGQGPEFLTYFQNEAQLEKSRLLSDRFSAERPKGSFSTLEIQRTEQGDSAMYLCASSLRQDLTDTQYFGPGTRLTVL.

V and J are TRBV20-1 and TRBJ2-7; 8 nucleotides match TRBD2. With 0 bases clipped from V and 8 bases from J, the junction kept 12 bases outside the gene matches. Germline-derived CDR1 and CDR2 are DFQATT and SNEGSKA (reference sequence). The CDR3 is made up of 15 amino acids. The CDR3 bases are TGCAGTGCTAGAGATAAGGGACTAGTCATCGTCAAGCAGTACTTC. Translated, it gives CSARDKGLVIVKQYF.

In its sample, this clonotype was seen a few times. The chain has TRBV5-1 and TRBJ2-3; 10 positions agree with TRBD2. V shed 2 bases, J shed 0 bases, and the junction held 3 bases outside the gene matches. This CDR3 contains 16 residues. The germline V gene encodes CDR1 SGHRS and CDR2 YFSETQ. Here the CDR3 DNA reads TGCGCCAGCAGCTTCCTAGCGGGAGTAAGCACAGATACGCAGTATTTT. It translates to CASSFLAGVSTDTQYF.

This chain connects TRBV5-1 to TRBJ2-5; a weak D match, TRBD1 (5 bases). Per the germline V gene, CDR1 is SGHRS and CDR2 is YFSETQ. The CDR3 sequence is 15 residues long. V dropped 2 bases and J dropped 1 base, with 12 bases sitting between them. The CDR3 protein is CASSFGAGPQETQYF. CDR3 nucleotide sequence: TGCGCCAGCAGCTTTGGGGCAGGACCCCAAGAGACCCAGTACTTC.

The rearrangement links TRBV10-3 to TRBJ2-6, with no clear D. This CDR3 spans 15 amino acids. Germline CDR1 and CDR2: ENHRY and SYGVKD. With 7 bases removed from V and 2 bases from J, the gap between germline ends came to 12 bases. CDR3 region: CAINSLGAGANVLTF. Written as DNA, the CDR3 is TGTGCCATCAATTCCCTTGGGGCTGGGGCCAACGTCCTGACTTTC.

The V call is TRBV9, the J call TRBJ2-3; maybe TRBD2 (6 bases). V was cut by 0 bases and J by 1 base, with 12 bases left in between. The CDR3 is 16 residues long. Germline V CDR1 and CDR2: SGDLS, YYNGEE. The CDR3 reads CASSVATGVGTDTQYF. As DNA, the CDR3 is TGTGCCAGCAGCGTAGCTACGGGGGTGGGCACAGATACGCAGTATTTT.

The gene calls are TRBV20-1 and TRBJ1-1; perhaps TRBD1 as D (6 bases). This CDR3 is built from 14 residues. Trimming shortened V by 2 bases and J by 8 bases, and 18 bases separated the two germline ends. CDR1 is DFQATT and CDR2 is SNEGSKA in the germline V gene (reference sequence). The CDR3 DNA reads TGCAGTGCTAGAAGACAGGTTTTAGGAGCGGAAGCTTTCTTT. Amino acid sequence: CSARRQVLGAEAFF.

V usage is TRBV12-3 or TRBV12-4 and J usage is TRBJ2-7; 7 positions match TRBD1. J was trimmed by 0 bases and V by 3 bases; bases with no gene match: 17. The CDR3 is 19 amino acids. CDR3 nucleotide sequence: TGTGCCAGCAGTTTGTCGTGGGACAGACGTTTACGGAGCTCCTACGAGCAGTACTTC. Encoded protein: CASSLSWDRRLRSSYEQYF.

The chain has TRBV12-3 or TRBV12-4 and TRBJ1-2; tentative D call: TRBD1 (5 bases). The CDR3 length is 13 residues. Trimming removed 5 bases from V and 7 bases from J, with 14 bases in between. CDR3 DNA sequence: TGTGCCAGCAGTGGCGGGACGGGCGCTGGCTACACCTTC. This codes for CASSGGTGAGYTF.